The clone carrying this T cell receptor (beta chain) was counted between two and nine times. This sample was included in a study of early T cells in non-severe SARS-CoV-2 infection. V shed 2 bases and J 5 bases; nucleotides not matched to a gene: 5. CDR3 length: 16 residues. TCRdb re-derived calls from the 5' RACE reads in MiXCR, one entry per CDR3 protein. The table has some 80,000 distinct CDR3 sequences, roughly an eighth seen once. The gene calls are TRBV12-3 or TRBV12-4 and TRBJ2-1; TRBD1 aligns across 11 bases. The TCR originated in an adult who was a healthcare worker with PCR-confirmed SARS-CoV-2 infection or an uninfected control (not recorded which). Material: whole blood. The CDR3 sequence is CASSLTGQGADNEQFF. In nucleotides, the CDR3 is TGTGCCAGCAGTTTAACCGGACAGGGGGCTGACAATGAGCAGTTCTTC.